A single sample gave rise to the 22 T cell receptor beta chains below, sequenced in a study of T cell repertoires in aging, cancer and after chemotherapy. TRB rearrangements spanning V, D and J were amplified using mixed TRB-A/B primers. Each CDR3 protein gets one entry after TCRdb re-called the multiplex PCR reads with MiXCR. This sample has roughly 1,700 distinct CDR3 sequences, with roughly 38% found just once. Amplification of TCR beta used genomic DNA extracted from peripheral blood. The material sequenced was blood. These receptors were obtained from a human donor with a solid tumor.

The chain recombines TRBV20-1 with TRBJ2-1; D may be TRBD2 (7 bases). Trimming removed 6 bases at V and 7 bases at J, with 19 bases between. The CDR3 length is 14 residues. The germline CDR1 and CDR2 sequences are DFQATT and SNEGSKA (reference sequence). The CDR3 reads CSADKGGASNEQFF. CDR3 sequence (DNA): TGCAGTGCCGATAAAGGGGGGGCCAGTAATGAGCAGTTCTTC.

Of note for this clonotype: The junction departs from germline at one end; a sequencing error may be responsible. The rearrangement uses TRBV5-4 and TRBJ2-1, with no clear D. There are 13 residues in the CDR3. Germline CDR1 is SGHNT and CDR2 is YYREEE (reference sequence). CDR3 bases: TGTGCCAGCAGCTTAGGACCCTATAATGAGCAGTTCTTC. Protein: CASSLGPYNEQFF.

This clonotype has just a few counts. This chain uses TRBV12-3 or TRBV12-4 with TRBJ1-5, with 7 positions matching TRBD1. This CDR3 region has 14 residues. With 5 bases clipped from V and 6 bases from J, the junction kept 7 bases outside the gene matches. The CDR3 nucleotides read TGTGCCAGCAGTCTACAGGGGCCCGGTCAGCCCCAGCATTTT. It is translated as CASSLQGPGQPQHF.

The chain employs TRBV11-2 and TRBJ1-2; the match to TRBD1 covers 7 bases. Per the germline V gene, CDR1 is SGHAT and CDR2 is FQNNGV. The J segment lost 0 bases and the V segment lost 5 bases, leaving 15 bases of the junction unmatched. The CDR3 has 18 amino acids. The chain's CDR3 is CASSPRTGQGGTNYGYTF. CDR3 nucleotides: TGTGCCAGCAGCCCCCGAACGGGGCAGGGGGGGACTAACTATGGCTACACCTTC.

The gene calls are TRBV20-1 and TRBJ2-1, with TRBD1 matching 8 bases. V gave up 6 bases and J gave up 5 bases; unmatched junction bases: 9. This CDR3 contains 14 residues. CDR1 is DFQATT and CDR2 is SNEGSKA in the germline V gene (reference sequence). CDR3 coding DNA: TGCAGTGCCACGGTCAGGGGGCCGAACAATGAGCAGTTCTTC. Translation gives CSATVRGPNNEQFF.

The chain employs TRBV10-3 and TRBJ1-5, with D possibly being TRBD1 (5 bases). The V gene lost 0 bases and the J gene lost 2 bases, with 8 bases spanning the gap. This CDR3 spans 15 amino acids. Per germline, CDR1 ENHRY and CDR2 SYGVKD. CDR3 amino acids: CAISESGARNQPQHF. The CDR3 DNA is TGTGCCATCAGTGAGTCCGGGGCCCGCAATCAGCCCCAGCATTTT.

This clonotype was recorded a few times. The chain uses TRBV7-2 and TRBJ2-3; 8 bases align to TRBD2. Germline lookup yields CDR1 SGHTA and CDR2 FQGNSA. The V and J ends lost 2 bases and 2 bases, in that order; junction bases with no gene match: 3. CDR3 size: 15 residues. CDR3 amino acids: CASSLPGGPTDTQYF. The CDR3 DNA follows: TGTGCCAGCAGCTTACCGGGGGGGCCCACAGATACGCAGTATTTT.

The V and J genes are TRBV6-1 and TRBJ2-7; D is unclear. CDR1 MNHNS and CDR2 SASEGT come from the germline V gene. The CDR3 is made up of 15 amino acids. Between the trimmed V and J ends, which lost 6 bases and 8 bases, there was a span of 23 bases. CDR3 residues: CASSPLRDPRSKQYF. The CDR3 coding sequence is TGTGCCAGCAGCCCCTTGCGTGACCCGAGGTCCAAGCAGTACTTC.

The V gene is TRBV27, the J gene TRBJ2-5, with D perhaps assigned TRBD1 or TRBD2 (5 bases each). The CDR3 is 16 amino acids. CDR1 and CDR2 from the germline V gene are MNHEY and SMNVEV (reference sequence). Trimming shortened V by 6 bases and J by 5 bases, and 22 bases separated the two germline ends. DNA of the CDR3: TGTGCCAGCAGACTCGAGGGGCAGGGCCGCTTGGAGACCCAGTACTTC. Encoded protein: CASRLEGQGRLETQYF.

V gene TRBV6-5 combines with J gene TRBJ1-6, with 11 positions matching TRBD1. The CDR3 has 18 amino acids. V shed 6 bases and J 5 bases; nucleotides not matched to a gene: 12. Germline V lookup: CDR1 MNHEY, CDR2 SVGAGI. CDR3 nucleotide sequence: TGTGCCAGCAGACGCCAAAGTGGACAGGGGGCCAATAATTCACCCCTCCACTTT. Its translation is CASRRQSGQGANNSPLHF.

Only a few counts were recorded for this clonotype. This chain links TRBV7-3 with TRBJ2-3; TRBD2 matches 10 bases. CDR3 length equals 14 residues. The V and J ends lost 7 bases and 7 bases, in that order; junction bases with no gene match: 8. Germline CDR1 reads SGHTA; CDR2 reads FQGTGA. The CDR3 sequence is CASKSGGDENTQYF. The CDR3 DNA reads as TGTGCCAGCAAAAGCGGGGGGGATGAAAATACGCAGTATTTT.

This clonotype was observed a few times. V is TRBV19 and J is TRBJ2-2; TRBD1 is a possible D gene (5 bases). Germline V lookup: CDR1 LNHDA, CDR2 SQIVND (reference sequence). V gave up 2 bases and J gave up 9 bases, with 13 bases separating them. The CDR3 has 14 residues. DNA of the CDR3: TGTGCCAGTAGTATACCGGACATGCGTAGGGAGCTGTTTTTT. This sequence encodes CASSIPDMRRELFF. Using reference TRBV19 and TRBJ2-2 for the parts outside the CDR3, the full variable domain is DGGITQSPKYLFRKEGQNVTLSCEQNLNHDAMYWYRQDPGQGLRLIYYSQIVNDFQKGDIAEGYSVSREKKESFPLTVTSAQKNPTAFYLCASSIPDMRRELFFGEGSRLTVL.

The chain couples TRBV21-1 to TRBJ2-1; TRBD1 reflects the table's D call only, with no check against the DNA. TRBV21-1 is a documented pseudogene. This CDR3 has 14 amino acids. The CDR3 spells CASSSFHGYNEQFF. CDR3 nucleotide sequence: TGTGCCAGCAGCTCCTTCCACGGGTACAATGAGCAGTTCTTC.

The genes are TRBV12-3 or TRBV12-4 and TRBJ1-1; TRBD1 aligns across 8 bases. CDR3 length equals 15 residues. The junction had 3 bases not matched to a gene; V was cut back by 3 bases and J by 0 bases. The DNA of the CDR3 is TGTGCCAGCAGTTTGAGGACAGGGATGAACACTGAAGCTTTCTTT. Translation gives CASSLRTGMNTEAFF.

This clonotype was detected only a few times. V gene TRBV6-5 combines with J gene TRBJ1-2; no firm D call. Trimming took 4 bases from V and 5 from J, leaving 5 bases between them. CDR3 length: 11 residues. CDR1 MNHEY and CDR2 SVGAGI come from the germline V gene. CDR3 DNA: TGTGCCAGCAGTTCGGGGTATGGCTACACCTTC. It is translated as CASSSGYGYTF.

This sequence joins TRBV6-4 and TRBJ2-4; 7 bases align to TRBD1. Trimming cost V 3 bases and J 13 bases; bases outside gene matches: 12. This CDR3 is built from 14 residues. Germline V gene lookup returns CDR1 MRHNA and CDR2 SNTAGT. Here the CDR3 reads CASSELPTGSRQYF. The CDR3 DNA is TGTGCCAGCAGTGAGCTCCCGACAGGGTCTCGGCAGTACTTC.

This clonotype was observed a single time. The V and J genes are TRBV5-1 and TRBJ2-3; no clear D gene. CDR1 and CDR2 (germline): SGHRS, YFSETQ. The CDR3 totals 15 residues. V was clipped by 4 bases and J by 7 bases, with 19 bases between them. CDR3 nucleotide sequence: TGCGCCAGCAGCCCTGGTGCAGCCTTGACACATACGCAGTATTTT. It specifies CASSPGAALTHTQYF. The full variable domain, rest sourced from reference TRBV5-1 and TRBJ2-3, is KAGVTQTPRYLIKTRGQQVTLSCSPISGHRSVSWYQQTPGQGLQFLFEYFSETQRNKGNFPGRFSGRQFSNSRSEMNVSTLELGDSALYLCASSPGAALTHTQYFGPGTRLTVL.

This clonotype showed up just a few times. V gene TRBV20-1 combines with J gene TRBJ1-5; weak D call: TRBD1 (5 bases). V shed 0 bases and J shed 3 bases, with 18 bases lying between them. Per germline, CDR1 DFQATT and CDR2 SNEGSKA (reference sequence). The CDR3 covers 17 residues. CDR3 loop: CSARDKLGGFDNQPQHF. Written as DNA, the CDR3 is TGCAGTGCTAGAGATAAATTGGGGGGATTTGACAATCAGCCCCAGCATTTT.

The J gene is TRBJ2-2, the V gene TRBV10-3; D perhaps matches TRBD1 (5 bases). Trimming shortened V by 3 bases and J by 3 bases, and 5 bases separated the two germline ends. Germline CDR1 reads ENHRY; CDR2 reads SYGVKD. The CDR3 runs 13 residues. As DNA, the CDR3 is TGTGCCATCAGTGACAGGGACACCGGGGAGCTGTTTTTT. Its translation is CAISDRDTGELFF.

The sample holds a few counts of this clonotype. V is TRBV12-3 or TRBV12-4 and J is TRBJ2-3; no firm D call. The CDR3 loop spans 10 amino acids. Trimming stripped 9 bases from V and 6 bases from J, with 7 bases between. CDR3 loop: CASKSDTQYF. The CDR3 nucleotides read TGTGCCAGTAAGTCGGATACGCAGTATTTT.

This clonotype ranks as large (0.1 to 1%). The chain couples TRBV6-5 to TRBJ2-1; D is unresolved. The length of the CDR3 is 15 residues. The V gene lost 0 bases and the J gene lost 4 bases, with 10 bases spanning the gap. The germline CDR1 and CDR2 sequences are MNHEY and SVGAGI. The CDR3: CASSYSQIRYNEQFF. CDR3 bases: TGTGCCAGCAGTTACTCCCAGATACGGTACAATGAGCAGTTCTTC.

The rearrangement joins TRBV19 to TRBJ1-1, with 8 bases aligning to TRBD1. V lost 6 bases, J lost 7 bases, and 13 bases stayed unmatched. The CDR3 extends over 15 amino acids. CDR1 and CDR2 from the germline V gene are LNHDA and SQIVND (reference sequence). CDR3 in amino acids: CASRDGRRQGFEAFF. The CDR3 DNA reads as TGTGCCAGTAGAGACGGCAGACGACAGGGGTTTGAAGCTTTCTTT.